The sequence of this TCR beta chain was determined in a study of early T cells in non-severe SARS-CoV-2 infection. TCRdb re-called the 5' RACE reads with MiXCR, one entry per CDR3 protein. The sample gives about 59,000 distinct CDR3 sequences, less than 15% of which show up once; approximately 9.4% is in the top ten. This clonotype was detected many times. Germline values: CDR1 SGHKS, CDR2 YYEKEE (reference sequence). CDR3 length equals 13 residues. V gave up 0 bases and J gave up 5 bases, with 7 bases separating them. The chain carries TRBV5-5 and TRBJ2-3; D remains ambiguous. This TCR came from an adult who was a healthcare worker with PCR-confirmed SARS-CoV-2 infection or an uninfected control (not recorded which). This specimen was whole blood, taken at baseline. CDR3 sequence (DNA): TGTGCCAGCAGCTTGGCAGACCGAGATACGCAGTATTTT. Translating gives CASSLADRDTQYF.